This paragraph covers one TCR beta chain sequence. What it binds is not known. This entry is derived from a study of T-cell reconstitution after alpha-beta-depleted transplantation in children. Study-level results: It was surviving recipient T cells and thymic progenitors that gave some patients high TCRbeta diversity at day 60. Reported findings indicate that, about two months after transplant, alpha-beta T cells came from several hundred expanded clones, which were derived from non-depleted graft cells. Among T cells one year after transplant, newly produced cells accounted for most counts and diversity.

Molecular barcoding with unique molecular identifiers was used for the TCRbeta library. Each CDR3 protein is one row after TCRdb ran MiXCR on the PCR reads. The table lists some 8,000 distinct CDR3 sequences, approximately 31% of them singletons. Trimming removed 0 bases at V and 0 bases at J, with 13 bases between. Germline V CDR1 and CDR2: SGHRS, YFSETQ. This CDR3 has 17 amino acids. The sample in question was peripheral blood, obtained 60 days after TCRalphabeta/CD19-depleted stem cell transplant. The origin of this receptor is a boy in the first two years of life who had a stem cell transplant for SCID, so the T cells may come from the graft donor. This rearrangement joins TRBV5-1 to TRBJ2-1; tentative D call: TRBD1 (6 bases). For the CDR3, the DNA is TGCGCCAGCAGCTTGGCCTGGGGGCTCAGCTCCTACAATGAGCAGTTCTTC. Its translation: CASSLAWGLSSYNEQFF.